Listed below are T cell receptor beta chains from one sample, sequenced in a study of Ad26.COV2.S vaccination and SARS-CoV-2 variants. Only in-frame clones appear in the TCRdb table, and some are missing; sequencing was by immunoSEQ multiplex PCR. Here the sample spans under 150,000 clones, 70% to 90% being singletons. This specimen was peripheral blood, taken after recovery from COVID-19. These TCRs come from a human donor who had recovered from COVID-19. CDR3s include the opening cysteine and the closing phenylalanine or tryptophan. The order of the fields is D gene, clone size, V gene, J gene, CDR3 DNA, CDR3 protein. D genes are given only for firm matches. Some rows have no size entry. The others give once, few or many, or a class for an expanded clone.

d_gene: -; abundance: -; v_gene: TRBV4-1; j_gene: TRBJ2-5; CDR3nt: TGCGCCAGCAGCCAAGGGGCCAGGGACCAAGAGACCCAGTACTTC; CDR3aa: CASSQGARDQETQYF
d_gene: -; abundance: few; v_gene: TRBV7-9; j_gene: TRBJ1-5; CDR3nt: TGTGCCAGCAGCTACTGGGGGGACAATCAGCCCCAGCATTTT; CDR3aa: CASSYWGDNQPQHF
d_gene: TRBD2; abundance: -; v_gene: TRBV12-5; j_gene: TRBJ2-5; CDR3nt: TGTGCTAGTGCCCTAGCGGGGGGGCCAGGGGGAAAAGAGACCCAGTACTTC; CDR3aa: CASALAGGPGGKETQYF
d_gene: -; abundance: -; v_gene: TRBV6-4; j_gene: TRBJ1-2; CDR3nt: TGTGCCAGCAGTGAGGACGGAAACTATGGCTACACCTTC; CDR3aa: CASSEDGNYGYTF
d_gene: -; abundance: -; v_gene: TRBV7-8; j_gene: TRBJ1-1; CDR3nt: TGTGCCAGCAGCCAACAGGGTGGGACCGAAGCTTTCTTT; CDR3aa: CASSQQGGTEAFF
d_gene: TRBD2; abundance: -; v_gene: TRBV5-4; j_gene: TRBJ2-3; CDR3nt: TGTGCCATTGGGGGGGAGATAGATACGCAGTATTTT; CDR3aa: CAIGGEIDTQYF
d_gene: -; abundance: -; v_gene: TRBV18; j_gene: TRBJ2-5; CDR3nt: TGTGCCAGCTCAGGGGAGACCCAGTACTTC; CDR3aa: CASSGETQYF
d_gene: -; abundance: -; v_gene: TRBV6-4; j_gene: TRBJ1-1; CDR3nt: TGTGCCAGCAGTGACGGTTTGGGGGCTGAAGCTTTCTTT; CDR3aa: CASSDGLGAEAFF
d_gene: -; abundance: -; v_gene: TRBV30; j_gene: TRBJ2-3; CDR3nt: TGTGCCTGGAGTGTAGGCGGAACTAGCACAGATACGCAGTATTTT; CDR3aa: CAWSVGGTSTDTQYF
d_gene: -; abundance: -; v_gene: TRBV6-1; j_gene: TRBJ2-1; CDR3nt: TGTGCCAGCAGTGAACGGGGGCGGAGGGACAATGAGCAGTTCTTC; CDR3aa: CASSERGRRDNEQFF
d_gene: -; abundance: -; v_gene: TRBV5-5; j_gene: TRBJ1-5; CDR3nt: TGTGCCAGCAGCCAATATGAGGTGGGCAATCAGCCCCAGCATTTT; CDR3aa: CASSQYEVGNQPQHF
d_gene: TRBD1; abundance: once; v_gene: TRBV29-1; j_gene: TRBJ1-2; CDR3nt: TGCAGCGACAGACAGGGAACCTATGGCTACACCTTC; CDR3aa: CSDRQGTYGYTF
d_gene: -; abundance: -; v_gene: TRBV3-1/TRBV3-2; j_gene: TRBJ2-1; CDR3nt: TGTGCCAGCAGCCAAGGCGACTACAATGAGCAGTTCTTC; CDR3aa: CASSQGDYNEQFF
d_gene: TRBD2; abundance: -; v_gene: TRBV6-6; j_gene: TRBJ2-1; CDR3nt: TGTGCCAGCAGTTCCGGACTAGGCGCGGCGGGTGAGCAGTTCTTC; CDR3aa: CASSSGLGAAGEQFF
d_gene: -; abundance: -; v_gene: TRBV19; j_gene: TRBJ1-6; CDR3nt: TGTGCCAGTAGTATAGATACCAACAGGTGGCAATTTTCACCCCTCCACTTT; CDR3aa: CASSIDTNRWQFSPLHF
d_gene: -; abundance: -; v_gene: TRBV27; j_gene: TRBJ2-5; CDR3nt: TGTGCCAGCAGTTTATACAGGGAAGAGACCCAGTACTTC; CDR3aa: CASSLYREETQYF
d_gene: -; abundance: -; v_gene: TRBV6-6; j_gene: TRBJ1-3; CDR3nt: TGTGCCAGCAGTTACCCGTCGGGGGCCTCTGGAAACACCATATATTTT; CDR3aa: CASSYPSGASGNTIYF
d_gene: -; abundance: -; v_gene: TRBV28; j_gene: TRBJ1-1; CDR3nt: TGTGCCACCACTATGAACACTGAAGCTTTCTTT; CDR3aa: CATTMNTEAFF
d_gene: -; abundance: -; v_gene: TRBV6-5; j_gene: TRBJ1-5; CDR3nt: TGTGCCAGCAGTTACTCCCAGGATCAGCCCCAGCATTTT; CDR3aa: CASSYSQDQPQHF